Each of the 29 T cell receptor beta chains below was sequenced from the same sample in a study of OX40 agonist ivuxolimab in advanced cancers. TCRdb's table, derived via immunoSEQ multiplex PCR, lists solely in-frame clones and lacks some. The sample includes over 85,000 clones, around 85% seen only once; the top ten take more than 1.4%. The specimen was CD4+ or CD8+ T cells sorted from blood, collected in a trial of the OX40 agonist ivuxolimab. The receptors derive from an adult with an advanced solid tumor such as melanoma, head and neck, liver or kidney cancer.

The chain links TRBV13 to TRBJ2-7, with D perhaps given as TRBD1 or TRBD2 (5 bases each). This CDR3 region has 14 residues. The germline V and J ends were trimmed by 5 bases and 0 bases, with 11 bases remaining between them. Germline CDR1 PRHDT, CDR2 FYEKMQ (reference sequence). Written as DNA, the CDR3 is TGTGCCAGCAGCCGGGACGGCCTCTCCTACGAGCAGTACTTC. Encoded protein: CASSRDGLSYEQYF.

The V and J genes are TRBV5-1 and TRBJ1-5; 7 nucleotides match TRBD1. Trimming at V came to 2 bases and at J to 7 bases, leaving 9 bases not matched to a gene. CDR3 length: 15 amino acids. Germline CDR1 is SGHRS and CDR2 is YFSETQ. The CDR3 loop is CASSLGGTASQPQHF. CDR3 nucleotides: TGCGCCAGCAGCTTAGGTGGGACAGCGAGCCAGCCCCAGCATTTT.

This chain uses TRBV19 with TRBJ1-3, with 7 bases aligning to TRBD1. CDR1 is LNHDA, CDR2 SQIVND, per germline (reference sequence). The CDR3 has 14 amino acids. Trimming took 7 bases from V and 4 from J; bases not matched to a gene: 7. The CDR3 loop is CASTNRQGGNTIYF. CDR3 DNA sequence: TGTGCCAGTACCAACAGACAGGGCGGAAACACCATATATTTT.

The rearrangement joins TRBV7-2 to TRBJ2-7; 7 nucleotides line up with TRBD1. The CDR3 has 14 residues. V was pared by 6 bases and J by 4 bases, with 9 bases of the junction left unmatched. Germline lookup yields CDR1 SGHTA and CDR2 FQGNSA. DNA for the CDR3: TGTGCCAGCAGTTTTGACAGGGCCATTTACGAGCAGTACTTC. This encodes CASSFDRAIYEQYF.

The rearrangement uses TRBV10-3 and TRBJ2-3, with unresolved D. CDR3 length: 13 residues. Germline V gene data show CDR1 as ENHRY and CDR2 as SYGVKD. V was shortened by 3 bases and J by 0 bases, with 4 bases between the two germline ends. The CDR3 reads CAISDQSTDTQYF. The DNA for the CDR3 is TGTGCCATCAGTGACCAAAGCACAGATACGCAGTATTTT.

The chain carries TRBV19 and TRBJ2-3; 9 positions match TRBD2. Germline V gene sequence: CDR1 LNHDA, CDR2 SQIVND (reference sequence). J was trimmed by 3 bases and V by 10 bases; bases with no gene match: 11. The CDR3 runs to 15 residues. The CDR3: CATMSASGETDTQYF. CDR3 coding DNA: TGTGCCACCATGTCGGCTAGCGGGGAAACAGATACGCAGTATTTT.

This clone was observed a handful of times. The chain recombines TRBV5-6 with TRBJ1-2, with 8 bases matching TRBD1. The trim removed 4 bases at V and 8 bases at J, leaving 7 bases unmatched. The CDR3 runs 13 residues. Germline V gene lookup returns CDR1 SGHDT and CDR2 YYEEEE. CDR3 amino acids: CASSPTGVEGYTF. The CDR3 DNA sequence: TGTGCCAGCAGCCCGACAGGGGTGGAAGGCTACACCTTC.

J is TRBJ1-2 and V is TRBV5-1; D is unclear. Trimming removed 5 bases at V and 8 bases at J, with 22 bases between. The CDR3 has 15 residues. Germline CDR1 reads SGHRS; CDR2 reads YFSETQ. CDR3 protein: CASSSESRRLWGYTF. CDR3 coding DNA: TGCGCCAGCAGTTCAGAGAGCCGGAGGCTGTGGGGCTACACCTTC.

The chain combines TRBV18 with TRBJ2-1; D might be TRBD2 (6 bases). V lost 1 base and J 0 bases, leaving 13 bases between the germline ends. Germline assignment: CDR1 KGHSH and CDR2 LQKENI. CDR3 size: 17 residues. DNA for the CDR3: TGTGCCAGCTCACCACGGGGGGTCTCGAGCTCCTACAATGAGCAGTTCTTC. Amino acids: CASSPRGVSSSYNEQFF.

The chain combines TRBV5-1 with TRBJ2-3; 15 bases match TRBD2. There are 15 residues in the CDR3. From germline, CDR1 is SGHRS and CDR2 YFSETQ. With V trimmed by 4 bases and J by 6 bases, 3 bases remained unmatched. CDR3 in amino acids: CASSPGTSGGDTQYF. The CDR3 DNA reads TGCGCCAGCAGCCCCGGGACTAGCGGGGGGGATACGCAGTATTTT.

The V gene is TRBV2, the J gene TRBJ1-2, with D unresolved. V gave up 11 bases and J gave up 5 bases, with 21 bases separating them. This CDR3 region has 14 residues. Germline V gives CDR1 SNHLY, CDR2 FYNNEI. CDR3 in DNA: TGTGCCTGTGCCTTGCGCCCGGGAGGTTATGGCTACACCTTC. Protein product: CACALRPGGYGYTF.

V gene TRBV6-6 combines with J gene TRBJ1-2; tentatively, D is TRBD1 (5 bases). CDR1 and CDR2 from the germline V gene are MNHNY and SVGAGI (reference sequence). Trimming cost V 6 bases and J 2 bases, with 10 bases left between them. This CDR3 spans 13 amino acids. The CDR3 loop reads CASSSGPNYGYTF. CDR3 bases: TGTGCCAGCAGCTCGGGACCGAACTATGGCTACACCTTC.

The chain recombines TRBV7-2 with TRBJ2-3; 14 positions agree with TRBD2. Germline lookup yields CDR1 SGHTA and CDR2 FQGNSA. J lost 4 bases, V lost 4 bases, and 7 bases had no gene match. The CDR3 is 17 residues long. Here the CDR3 reads CASSSPGLAGAADTQYF. The CDR3 bases are TGTGCCAGCAGCTCTCCGGGACTAGCGGGAGCTGCAGATACGCAGTATTTT.

This clone was counted once. The genes are TRBV23-1 and TRBJ1-5; TRBD1 is a possible D gene (5 bases). TRBV23-1 is noted as an ORF with a role that remains uncertain. V dropped 0 bases and J dropped 3 bases, with 12 bases sitting between them. CDR3 length: 16 amino acids. DNA for the CDR3: TGCGCCAGCAGTCAATCTGTCCAGGGTGTCAATCAGCCCCAGCATTTT. Translated: CASSQSVQGVNQPQHF.

The rearrangement uses TRBV28 and TRBJ1-5, with 7 bases fitting TRBD1. Germline loops: CDR1 MDHEN, CDR2 SYDVKM. There are 16 residues in the CDR3. With 2 bases clipped from V and 2 bases from J, the junction kept 6 bases outside the gene matches. This chain's CDR3 is CASSLATGSGNQPQHF. The CDR3 region has the DNA TGTGCCAGCAGTTTAGCGACAGGGTCTGGCAATCAGCCCCAGCATTTT.

V is TRBV6-1 and J is TRBJ1-5; a possible D gene is TRBD1 (6 bases). The CDR3 is 11 amino acids. The V and J ends lost 6 bases and 9 bases respectively, with 9 bases between them. Germline V lookup: CDR1 MNHNS, CDR2 SASEGT. Here the CDR3 DNA reads TGTGCCAGCAGGGGGGGCCCGCCCCAGCATTTT. Translation gives CASRGGPPQHF.

This clone was observed a handful of times. The chain links TRBV12-5 to TRBJ1-6; 8 bases fit TRBD1. The ends lost 5 bases at V and 10 bases at J; junction bases unmatched: 7. CDR3 length: 14 residues. Germline-derived CDR1 and CDR2 are LGHNT and FRNRAP. CDR3 sequence: CASGADREVSPLHF. CDR3 nucleotide sequence: TGTGCTAGTGGTGCGGACAGGGAAGTCTCACCCCTCCACTTT.

This chain joins TRBV4-3 and TRBJ1-4, with D tentatively TRBD1 (5 bases). The CDR3 runs to 17 residues. Trimming cost V 0 bases and J 7 bases, with 18 bases left between them. CDR1 and CDR2 from the germline V gene are LGHNA and YSLEER. This chain's CDR3 is CASSQDDRTSRGEKLFF. The CDR3 region has the DNA TGCGCCAGCAGCCAAGACGACAGAACGTCCCGAGGTGAAAAACTGTTTTTT.

The CDR3 loop is CASSSGGWTDHPEQYF. As DNA, the CDR3 is TGCGCCAGCAGCTCGGGCGGTTGGACTGATCACCCCGAGCAGTACTTC. The chain employs TRBV5-1 and TRBJ2-7, with a weak D call TRBD2 (5 bases). The V and J ends lost 3 bases and 6 bases respectively, with 22 bases between them. Looked up from germline, CDR1 is SGHRS and CDR2 is YFSETQ. The CDR3 length is 16 residues. The variable domain in full, completed from reference TRBV5-1 and TRBJ2-7, reads KAGVTQTPRYLIKTRGQQVTLSCSPISGHRSVSWYQQTPGQGLQFLFEYFSETQRNKGNFPGRFSGRQFSNSRSEMNVSTLELGDSALYLCASSSGGWTDHPEQYFGPGTRLTVT.

The gene calls are TRBV27 and TRBJ1-2, with 11 bases fitting TRBD1. This CDR3 has 13 amino acids. Looked up from germline, CDR1 is MNHEY and CDR2 is SMNVEV (reference sequence). Trimming cost V 6 bases and J 8 bases; bases outside gene matches: 5. CDR3 residues: CASSMDRGQGYTF. The CDR3 DNA reads as TGTGCCAGCAGCATGGACAGGGGGCAAGGCTACACCTTC.

The chain is built from TRBV2 and TRBJ2-5; 8 bases align to TRBD2. Germline assignment: CDR1 SNHLY and CDR2 FYNNEI. The CDR3 is 14 residues long. Trimming removed 4 bases from V and 2 bases from J; junction bases left unmatched: 3. CDR3 sequence reads: CASSAQRGQETQYF. The CDR3 DNA follows: TGTGCCAGCAGTGCCCAGCGGGGGCAAGAGACCCAGTACTTC.

This clone was seen just once. The chain links TRBV19 to TRBJ1-5, with a tentative D call TRBD1 (5 bases). Trimming stripped 5 bases from V and 6 bases from J, with 8 bases between. The germline V gene has CDR1 LNHDA and CDR2 SQIVND (reference sequence). This CDR3 region has 12 residues. CDR3 nucleotides: TGTGCCAGTAGTGGGGACGGTCAGCCCCAGCATTTT. Protein: CASSGDGQPQHF. The full variable domain, its missing parts supplied by reference TRBV19 and TRBJ1-5, is DGGITQSPKYLFRKEGQNVTLSCEQNLNHDAMYWYRQDPGQGLRLIYYSQIVNDFQKGDIAEGYSVSREKKESFPLTVTSAQKNPTAFYLCASSGDGQPQHFGDGTRLSIL.

The DNA of the CDR3 is TGTGCCAGCAGCTTTGCGGCGGGGGACCAGTACTTC. This gives the protein CASSFAAGDQYF. This sequence joins TRBV7-9 and TRBJ2-5; 7 bases agree with TRBD2. Germline V gives CDR1 SEHNR, CDR2 FQNEAQ (reference sequence). V gave up 3 bases and J gave up 10 bases; unmatched junction bases: 5. This CDR3 comprises 12 residues.

This clone was picked up one time. The chain joins TRBV16 to TRBJ1-5; 7 bases agree with TRBD1. Germline values: CDR1 KGHSY, CDR2 FQNENV. This CDR3 spans 15 amino acids. The trim removed 2 bases at V and 3 bases at J, leaving 4 bases unmatched. CDR3 sequence (DNA): TGTGCCAGCAGCCAAAGGGGGCAGGCCAATCAGCCCCAGCATTTT. Amino acids: CASSQRGQANQPQHF.

The V and J genes are TRBV7-3 and TRBJ1-1; the D gene is possibly TRBD1 (6 bases). This CDR3 is 14 amino acids long. V lost 5 bases and J lost 2, with 12 bases in between. The germline V gene encodes CDR1 SGHTA and CDR2 FQGTGA. The CDR3, as DNA: TGTGCCAGCAGCCCTGGGGACATTAACACTGAAGCTTTCTTT. It encodes CASSPGDINTEAFF.

This rearrangement joins TRBV5-4 to TRBJ2-7; D is unresolved. The V end was cut by 3 bases, the J end by 3 bases, with 4 bases between. This CDR3 spans 11 amino acids. CDR1 is SGHNT, CDR2 YYREEE, per germline (reference sequence). In DNA, the CDR3 is TGTGCCAGCAGCTCGGGCTACGAGCAGTACTTC. This encodes CASSSGYEQYF.

The chain combines TRBV7-2 with TRBJ2-7; 11 positions agree with TRBD1. After removal of 6 bases from V and 0 bases from J, the junction contained 13 bases not matched to a gene. CDR3 size: 18 residues. Germline V gives CDR1 SGHTA, CDR2 FQGNSA. The CDR3 bases are TGTGCCAGCAGTTACCCGGGACAGGGGGGATCAAGCTCCTACGAGCAGTACTTC. It specifies CASSYPGQGGSSSYEQYF.

The J gene is TRBJ1-5, the V gene TRBV10-3, with no clear D. Looked up from germline, CDR1 is ENHRY and CDR2 is SYGVKD. The CDR3 runs 14 residues. V shed 2 bases and J shed 6 bases, with 11 bases lying between them. The CDR3 DNA reads TGTGCCATCAGTGAGACGCAAAACGTTCAGCCCCAGCATTTT. This codes for CAISETQNVQPQHF.

The chain links TRBV5-4 to TRBJ2-3, with D unresolved. Trimming removed 0 bases at V and 6 bases at J, with 5 bases between. Germline values: CDR1 SGHNT, CDR2 YYREEE (reference sequence). The CDR3 spans 12 residues. The CDR3 sequence: CASSLEGDTQYF. DNA for the CDR3: TGTGCCAGCAGCTTGGAAGGGGATACGCAGTATTTT.